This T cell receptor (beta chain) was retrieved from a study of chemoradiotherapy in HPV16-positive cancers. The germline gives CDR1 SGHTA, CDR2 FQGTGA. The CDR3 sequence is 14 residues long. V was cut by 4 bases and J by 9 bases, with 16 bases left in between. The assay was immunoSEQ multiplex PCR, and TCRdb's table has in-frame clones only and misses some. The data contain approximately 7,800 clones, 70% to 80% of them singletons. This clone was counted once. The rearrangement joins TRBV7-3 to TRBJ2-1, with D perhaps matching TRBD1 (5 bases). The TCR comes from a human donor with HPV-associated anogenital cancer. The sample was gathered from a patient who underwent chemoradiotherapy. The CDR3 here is CASSSGPSAGEQFF. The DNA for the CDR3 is TGTGCCAGCAGCTCAGGGCCCTCGGCCGGTGAGCAGTTCTTC.